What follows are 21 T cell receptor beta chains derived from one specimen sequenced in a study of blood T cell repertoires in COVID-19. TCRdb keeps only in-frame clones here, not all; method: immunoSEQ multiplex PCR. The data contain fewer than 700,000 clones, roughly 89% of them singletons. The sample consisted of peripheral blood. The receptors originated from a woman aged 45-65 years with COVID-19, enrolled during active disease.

The CDR3 DNA follows: TGTGCCAGCAGCTTAACACGGGTAGATGAGCAGTTCTTC. Translating it yields CASSLTRVDEQFF. The chain uses TRBV7-2 and TRBJ2-1; D uncertain. This CDR3 spans 13 amino acids. The V end lost 2 bases, the J end lost 8 bases, and 10 bases lay between the germline ends. Germline V gene lookup returns CDR1 SGHTA and CDR2 FQGNSA.

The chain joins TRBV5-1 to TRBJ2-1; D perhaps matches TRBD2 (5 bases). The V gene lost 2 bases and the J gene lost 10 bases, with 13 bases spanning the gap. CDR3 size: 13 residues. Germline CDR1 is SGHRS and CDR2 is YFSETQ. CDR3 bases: TGCGCCAGCAGCTTAGGGAGTAGAGAGGAGCAGTTCTTC. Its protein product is CASSLGSREEQFF.

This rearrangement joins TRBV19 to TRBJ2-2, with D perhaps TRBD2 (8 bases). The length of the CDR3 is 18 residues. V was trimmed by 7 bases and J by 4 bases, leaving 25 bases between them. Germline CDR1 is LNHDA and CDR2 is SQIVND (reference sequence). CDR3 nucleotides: TGTGCCAGTATTCGGCGGGGGGTAACAGGGGTCTTCACCGGGGAGCTGTTTTTT. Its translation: CASIRRGVTGVFTGELFF.

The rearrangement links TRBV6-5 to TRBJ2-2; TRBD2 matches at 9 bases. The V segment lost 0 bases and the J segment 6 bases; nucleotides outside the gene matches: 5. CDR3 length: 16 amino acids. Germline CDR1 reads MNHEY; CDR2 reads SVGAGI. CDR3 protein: CASSYSPGLAAGELFF. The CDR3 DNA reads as TGTGCCAGCAGTTACTCGCCGGGACTAGCAGCCGGGGAGCTGTTTTTT.

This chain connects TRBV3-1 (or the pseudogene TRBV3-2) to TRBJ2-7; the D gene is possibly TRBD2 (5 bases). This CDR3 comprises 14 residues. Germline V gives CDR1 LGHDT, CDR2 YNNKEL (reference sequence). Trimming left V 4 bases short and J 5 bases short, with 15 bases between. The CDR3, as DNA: TGTGCCAGCAGCCTCGGCCCGTACGGGAACGAGCAGTACTTC. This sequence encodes CASSLGPYGNEQYF.

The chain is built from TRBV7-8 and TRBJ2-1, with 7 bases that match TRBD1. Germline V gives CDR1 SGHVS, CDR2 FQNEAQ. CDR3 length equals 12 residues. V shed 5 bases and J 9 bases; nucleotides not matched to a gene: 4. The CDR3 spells CASSPQGPEQFF. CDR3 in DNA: TGTGCCAGCAGCCCACAGGGGCCTGAGCAGTTCTTC.

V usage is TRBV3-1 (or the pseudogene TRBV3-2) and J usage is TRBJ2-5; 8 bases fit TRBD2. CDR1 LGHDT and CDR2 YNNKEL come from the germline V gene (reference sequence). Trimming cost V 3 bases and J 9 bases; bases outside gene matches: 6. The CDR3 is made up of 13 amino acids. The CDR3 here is CASSQGSGGSQYF. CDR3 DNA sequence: TGTGCCAGCAGCCAGGGGAGCGGGGGATCCCAGTACTTC.

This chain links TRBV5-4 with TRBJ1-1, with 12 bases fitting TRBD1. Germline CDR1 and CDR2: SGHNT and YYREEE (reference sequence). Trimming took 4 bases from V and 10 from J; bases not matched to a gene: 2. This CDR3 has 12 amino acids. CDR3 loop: CASSRDRGPAFF. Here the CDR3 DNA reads TGTGCCAGCAGCCGGGACAGGGGGCCAGCTTTCTTT.

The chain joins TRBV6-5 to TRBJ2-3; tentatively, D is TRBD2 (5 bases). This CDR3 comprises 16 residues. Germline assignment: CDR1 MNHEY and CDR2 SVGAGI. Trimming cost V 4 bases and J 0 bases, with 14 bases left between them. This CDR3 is CASSSDGIPSTDTQYF. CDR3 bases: TGTGCCAGCAGTTCCGACGGGATTCCTAGCACAGATACGCAGTATTTT.

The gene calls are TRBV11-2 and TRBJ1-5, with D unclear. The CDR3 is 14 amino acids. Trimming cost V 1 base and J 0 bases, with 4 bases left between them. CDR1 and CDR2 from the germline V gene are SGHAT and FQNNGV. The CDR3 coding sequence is TGTGCCAGCAGCTTAGGGCTTAGCAATCAGCCCCAGCATTTT. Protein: CASSLGLSNQPQHF.

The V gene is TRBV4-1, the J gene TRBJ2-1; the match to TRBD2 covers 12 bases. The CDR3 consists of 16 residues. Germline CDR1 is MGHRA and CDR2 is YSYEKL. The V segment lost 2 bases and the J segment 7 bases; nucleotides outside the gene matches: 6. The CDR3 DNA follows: TGCGCCAGCAGCCAACCGACTAGCGGGGGTGTAAATGAGCAGTTCTTC. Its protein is CASSQPTSGGVNEQFF.

The CDR3 loop reads CASSFRDTGELFF. CDR3 in DNA: TGTGCCAGCAGTTTCAGGGACACCGGGGAGCTGTTTTTT. The chain recombines TRBV3-1 (or the pseudogene TRBV3-2) with TRBJ2-2; a weak D match, TRBD1 (5 bases). V was clipped by 6 bases and J by 3 bases, with 8 bases between them. Germline V gene sequence: CDR1 LGHDT, CDR2 YNNKEL (reference sequence). This CDR3 spans 13 amino acids.

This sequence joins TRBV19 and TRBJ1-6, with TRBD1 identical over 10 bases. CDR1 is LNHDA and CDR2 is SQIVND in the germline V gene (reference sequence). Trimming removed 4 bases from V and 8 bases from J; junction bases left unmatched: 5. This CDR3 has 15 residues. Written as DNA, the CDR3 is TGTGCCAGTAGTACGACCGGGACAGGGGATTCACCCCTCCACTTT. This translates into CASSTTGTGDSPLHF.

The CDR3 DNA reads TGTGCCAGCAGTCCTCGGACAGGGTGGAGCACTGAAGCTTTCTTT. Translated, it gives CASSPRTGWSTEAFF. The J gene is TRBJ1-1, the V gene TRBV28, with 8 bases aligning to TRBD1. CDR1 MDHEN and CDR2 SYDVKM come from the germline V gene. J was trimmed by 4 bases and V by 5 bases; bases with no gene match: 9. CDR3 length: 15 amino acids.

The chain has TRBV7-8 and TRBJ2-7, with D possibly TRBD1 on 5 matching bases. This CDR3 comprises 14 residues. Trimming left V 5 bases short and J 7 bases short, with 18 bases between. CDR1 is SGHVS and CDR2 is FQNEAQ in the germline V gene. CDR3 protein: CASSPVRGWGEQYF. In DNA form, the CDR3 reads TGTGCCAGCAGCCCGGTAAGGGGCTGGGGTGAGCAGTACTTC.

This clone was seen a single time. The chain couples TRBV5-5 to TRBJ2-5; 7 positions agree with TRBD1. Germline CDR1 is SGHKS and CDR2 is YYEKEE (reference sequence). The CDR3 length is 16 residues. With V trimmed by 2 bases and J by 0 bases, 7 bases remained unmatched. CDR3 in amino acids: CASSLVTTGYQETQYF. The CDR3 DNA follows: TGTGCCAGCAGCTTAGTCACGACAGGGTACCAAGAGACCCAGTACTTC.

CDR3 residues: CASSLFGEAFF. The CDR3 nucleotides read TGCGCCAGCAGCCTTTTCGGTGAAGCTTTCTTT. The chain joins TRBV5-1 to TRBJ1-1; D is undetermined. The ends were cut back, 4 bases at V and 7 bases at J, with 8 bases in the middle. CDR1 and CDR2 (germline): SGHRS, YFSETQ. The CDR3 spans 11 residues.

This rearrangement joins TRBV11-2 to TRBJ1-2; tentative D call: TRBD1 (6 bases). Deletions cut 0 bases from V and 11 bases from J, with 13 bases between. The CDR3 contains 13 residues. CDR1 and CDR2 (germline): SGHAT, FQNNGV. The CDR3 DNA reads TGTGCCAGCAGCTTAGACGGCCCAGGGGAATACACCTTC. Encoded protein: CASSLDGPGEYTF.

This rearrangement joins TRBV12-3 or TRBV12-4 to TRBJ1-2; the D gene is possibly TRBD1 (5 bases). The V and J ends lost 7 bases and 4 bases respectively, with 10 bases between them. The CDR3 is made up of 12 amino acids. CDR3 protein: CASTDRLYGYTF. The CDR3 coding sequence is TGTGCCAGCACCGACAGACTCTATGGCTACACCTTC.

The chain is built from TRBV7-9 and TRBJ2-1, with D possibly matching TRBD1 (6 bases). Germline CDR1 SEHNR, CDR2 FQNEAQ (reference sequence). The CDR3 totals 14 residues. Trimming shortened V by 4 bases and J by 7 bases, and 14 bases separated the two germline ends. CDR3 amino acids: CASSSIYRDNEQFF. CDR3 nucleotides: TGTGCCAGCAGCTCAATATACAGGGATAATGAGCAGTTCTTC.

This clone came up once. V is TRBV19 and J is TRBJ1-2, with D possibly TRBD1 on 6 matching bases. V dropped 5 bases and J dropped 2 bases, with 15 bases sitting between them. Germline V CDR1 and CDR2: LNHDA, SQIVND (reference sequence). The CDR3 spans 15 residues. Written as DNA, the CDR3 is TGTGCCAGTAGTCAGGGGCTCTCACTAAACTATGGCTACACCTTC. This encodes CASSQGLSLNYGYTF.